This record concerns one T cell receptor beta chain sequence. As yet, its antigen is unknown. Per the germline V gene, CDR1 is SQVTM and CDR2 is ANQGSEA. This CDR3 spans 12 amino acids. V dropped 8 bases and J dropped 2 bases, with 12 bases sitting between them. These data come from a study of vaccination effects on CD4 cells after COVID-19. In the study overall: Median timing of post-vaccine samples was 72 days after the second dose. After about 2 million PBMC were placed in each well, they were cultured with 8.5 to 10 IU/ml IL-2 and approximately 10 ug/ml peptides.

Culturing for about ten days preceded CD4+ T cell isolation. Vaccination of participants consisted of two doses of either the BNT162b2 or mRNA-1273 vaccine. Study observations and caveats: Missing from the study were early post-infection timepoints, and its convalescent patients were few.

Here immunoSEQ multiplex PCR was the method, and the copy in TCRdb shows in-frame clones only, minus some. The table has tens of thousands of clones, approximately 79% seen once. This receptor was taken from a human donor who received a COVID-19 vaccine. The source was CD4+ T cells from PBMCs cultured without peptide, collected after COVID-19 vaccination. The chain uses TRBV29-1 and TRBJ1-2; D is ambiguous. As DNA, the CDR3 is TGCAGCATCTACGCCCCAAACTATGGCTACACCTTC. Translation: CSIYAPNYGYTF.